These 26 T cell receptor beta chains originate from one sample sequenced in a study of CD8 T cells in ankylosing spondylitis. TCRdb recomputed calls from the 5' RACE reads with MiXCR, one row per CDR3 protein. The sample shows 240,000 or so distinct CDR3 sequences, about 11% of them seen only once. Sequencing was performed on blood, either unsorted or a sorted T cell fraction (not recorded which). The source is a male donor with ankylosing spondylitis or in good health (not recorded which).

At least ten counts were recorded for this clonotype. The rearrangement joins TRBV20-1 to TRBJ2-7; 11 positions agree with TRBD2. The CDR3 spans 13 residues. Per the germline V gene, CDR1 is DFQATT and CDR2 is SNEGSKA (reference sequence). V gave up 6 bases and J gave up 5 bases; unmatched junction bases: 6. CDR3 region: CSARLAGTNEQYF. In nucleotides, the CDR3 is TGCAGTGCCCGACTAGCGGGAACCAACGAGCAGTACTTC.

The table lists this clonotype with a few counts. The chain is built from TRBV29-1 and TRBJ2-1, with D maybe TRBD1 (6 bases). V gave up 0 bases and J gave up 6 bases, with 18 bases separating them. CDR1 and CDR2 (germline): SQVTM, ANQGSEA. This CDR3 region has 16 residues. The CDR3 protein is CSVEDLTGKGLNEQFF. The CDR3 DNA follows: TGCAGCGTTGAAGATTTGACAGGCAAAGGACTCAATGAGCAGTTCTTC.

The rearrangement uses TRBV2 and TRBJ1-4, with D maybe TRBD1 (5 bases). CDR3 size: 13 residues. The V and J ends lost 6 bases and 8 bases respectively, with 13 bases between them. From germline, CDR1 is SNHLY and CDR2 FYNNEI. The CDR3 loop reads CASRQGLREKLFF. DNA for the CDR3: TGTGCCAGCAGGCAGGGTCTTCGGGAAAAACTGTTTTTT. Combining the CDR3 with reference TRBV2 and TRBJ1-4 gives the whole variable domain EPEVTQTPSHQVTQMGQEVILRCVPISNHLYFYWYRQILGQKVEFLVSFYNNEISEKSEIFDDQFSVERPDGSNFTLKIRSTKLEDSAMYFCASRQGLREKLFFGSGTQLSVL.

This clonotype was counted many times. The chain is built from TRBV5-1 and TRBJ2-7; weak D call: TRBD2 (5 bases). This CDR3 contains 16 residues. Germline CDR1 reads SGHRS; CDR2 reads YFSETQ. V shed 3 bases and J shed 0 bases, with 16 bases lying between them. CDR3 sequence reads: CASSSALKRTSYEQYF. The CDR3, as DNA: TGCGCCAGCAGCTCCGCTTTGAAGCGGACCTCCTACGAGCAGTACTTC. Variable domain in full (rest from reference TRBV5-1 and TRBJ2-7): KAGVTQTPRYLIKTRGQQVTLSCSPISGHRSVSWYQQTPGQGLQFLFEYFSETQRNKGNFPGRFSGRQFSNSRSEMNVSTLELGDSALYLCASSSALKRTSYEQYFGPGTRLTVT.

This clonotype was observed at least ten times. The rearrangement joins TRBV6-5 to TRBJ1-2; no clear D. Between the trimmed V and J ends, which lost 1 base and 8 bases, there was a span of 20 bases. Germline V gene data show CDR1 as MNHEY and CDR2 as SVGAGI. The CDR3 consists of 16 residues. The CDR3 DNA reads TGTGCCAGCAGTTACTTCCCGACAAGCTCCTATGCCGGCTACACCTTC. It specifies CASSYFPTSSYAGYTF.

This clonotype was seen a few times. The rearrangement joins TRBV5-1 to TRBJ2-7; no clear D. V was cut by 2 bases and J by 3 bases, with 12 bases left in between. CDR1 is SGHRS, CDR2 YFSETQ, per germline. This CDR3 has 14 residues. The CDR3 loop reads CASSLRPDGYEQYF. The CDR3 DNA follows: TGCGCCAGCAGCTTAAGGCCAGACGGCTACGAGCAGTACTTC.

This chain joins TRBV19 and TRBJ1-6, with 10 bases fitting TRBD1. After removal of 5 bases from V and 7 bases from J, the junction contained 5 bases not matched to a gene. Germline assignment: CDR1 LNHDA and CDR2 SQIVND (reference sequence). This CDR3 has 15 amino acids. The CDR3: CASSPPGQGNSPLHF. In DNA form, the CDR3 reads TGTGCCAGTAGTCCTCCGGGACAGGGGAATTCACCCCTCCACTTT.

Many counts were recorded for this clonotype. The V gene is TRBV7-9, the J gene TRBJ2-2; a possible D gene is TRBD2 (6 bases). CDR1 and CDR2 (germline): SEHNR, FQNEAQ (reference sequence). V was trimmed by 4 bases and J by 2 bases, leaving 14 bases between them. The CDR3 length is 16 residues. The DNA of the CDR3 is TGTGCCAGCAGCTCTACCGGGACTTCAAACACCGGGGAGCTGTTTTTT. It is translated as CASSSTGTSNTGELFF.

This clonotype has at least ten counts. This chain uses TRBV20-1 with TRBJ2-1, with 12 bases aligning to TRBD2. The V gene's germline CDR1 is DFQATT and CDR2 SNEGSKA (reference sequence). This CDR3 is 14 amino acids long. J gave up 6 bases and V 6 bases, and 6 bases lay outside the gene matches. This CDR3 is CSAQRTSGTNEQFF. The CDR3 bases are TGCAGTGCCCAGAGGACTAGCGGGACCAATGAGCAGTTCTTC.

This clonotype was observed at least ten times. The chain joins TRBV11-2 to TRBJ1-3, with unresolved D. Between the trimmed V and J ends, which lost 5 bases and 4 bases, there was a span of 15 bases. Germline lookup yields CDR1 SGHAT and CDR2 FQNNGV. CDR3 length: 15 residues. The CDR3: CASSRSTEGGNTIYF. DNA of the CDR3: TGTGCCAGCAGCAGAAGTACAGAGGGCGGAAACACCATATATTTT.

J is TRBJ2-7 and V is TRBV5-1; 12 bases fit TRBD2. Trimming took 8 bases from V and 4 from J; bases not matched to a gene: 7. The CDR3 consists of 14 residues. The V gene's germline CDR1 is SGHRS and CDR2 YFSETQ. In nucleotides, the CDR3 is TGCGCCAGTCACACCGGGACTAGCGGGTACGAGCAGTACTTC. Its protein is CASHTGTSGYEQYF. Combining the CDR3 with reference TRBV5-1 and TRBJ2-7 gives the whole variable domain KAGVTQTPRYLIKTRGQQVTLSCSPISGHRSVSWYQQTPGQGLQFLFEYFSETQRNKGNFPGRFSGRQFSNSRSEMNVSTLELGDSALYLCASHTGTSGYEQYFGPGTRLTVT.

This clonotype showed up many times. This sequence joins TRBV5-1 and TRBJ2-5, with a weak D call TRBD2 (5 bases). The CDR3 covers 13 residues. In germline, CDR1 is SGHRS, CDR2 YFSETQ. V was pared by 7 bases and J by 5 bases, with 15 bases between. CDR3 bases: TGCGCCAGCTCCCCGGACTCTTGGGAGACCCAGTACTTC. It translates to CASSPDSWETQYF.

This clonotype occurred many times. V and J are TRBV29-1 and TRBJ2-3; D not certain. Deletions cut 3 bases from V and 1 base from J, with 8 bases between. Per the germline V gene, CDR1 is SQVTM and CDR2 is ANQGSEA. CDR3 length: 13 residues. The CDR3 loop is CSVEGQGTDTQYF. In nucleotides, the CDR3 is TGCAGCGTTGAGGGCCAGGGCACAGATACGCAGTATTTT.

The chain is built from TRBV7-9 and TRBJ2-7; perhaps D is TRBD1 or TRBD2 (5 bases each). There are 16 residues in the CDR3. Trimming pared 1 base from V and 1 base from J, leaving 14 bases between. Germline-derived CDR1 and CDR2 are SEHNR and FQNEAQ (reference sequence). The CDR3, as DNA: TGTGCCAGCAGCTTAGATGAGGGGCAAAAATCCTACGAGCAGTACTTC. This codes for CASSLDEGQKSYEQYF. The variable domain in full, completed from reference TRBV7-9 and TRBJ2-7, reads DTGVSQNPRHKITKRGQNVTFRCDPISEHNRLYWYRQTLGQGPEFLTYFQNEAQLEKSRLLSDRFSAERPKGSFSTLEIQRTEQGDSAMYLCASSLDEGQKSYEQYFGPGTRLTVT.

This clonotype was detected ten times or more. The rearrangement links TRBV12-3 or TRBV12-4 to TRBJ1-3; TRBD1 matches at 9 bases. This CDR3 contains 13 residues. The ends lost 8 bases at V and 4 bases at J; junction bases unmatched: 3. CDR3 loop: CASEQGAGNTIYF. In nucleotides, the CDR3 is TGTGCCAGCGAACAGGGGGCAGGAAACACCATATATTTT.

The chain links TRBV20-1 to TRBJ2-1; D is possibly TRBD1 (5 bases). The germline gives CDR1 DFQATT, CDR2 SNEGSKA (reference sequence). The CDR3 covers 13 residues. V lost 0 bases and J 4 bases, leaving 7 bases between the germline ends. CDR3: CSAREYRYNEQFF. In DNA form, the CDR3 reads TGCAGTGCTAGAGAGTACAGGTACAATGAGCAGTTCTTC.

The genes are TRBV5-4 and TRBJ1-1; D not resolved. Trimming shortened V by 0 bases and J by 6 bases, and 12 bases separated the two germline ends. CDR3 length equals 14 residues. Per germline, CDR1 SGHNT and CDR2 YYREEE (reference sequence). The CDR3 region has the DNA TGTGCCAGCAGCTTGGAACACCCGTGGGCTGAAGCTTTCTTT. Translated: CASSLEHPWAEAFF.

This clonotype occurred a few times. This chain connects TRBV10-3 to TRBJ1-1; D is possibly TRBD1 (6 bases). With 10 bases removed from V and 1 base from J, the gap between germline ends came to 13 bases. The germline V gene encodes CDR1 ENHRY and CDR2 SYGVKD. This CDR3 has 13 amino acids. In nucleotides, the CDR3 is TGTGCCACCAGGGGTGGAGGGAACACTGAAGCTTTCTTT. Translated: CATRGGGNTEAFF.

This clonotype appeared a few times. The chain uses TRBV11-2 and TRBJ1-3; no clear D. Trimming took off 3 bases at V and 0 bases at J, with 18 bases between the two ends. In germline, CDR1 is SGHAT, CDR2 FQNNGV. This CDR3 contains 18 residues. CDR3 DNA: TGTGCCAGCAGCTTTATTTGGCCCCCAGGTCCCTCTGGAAACACCATATATTTT. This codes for CASSFIWPPGPSGNTIYF.

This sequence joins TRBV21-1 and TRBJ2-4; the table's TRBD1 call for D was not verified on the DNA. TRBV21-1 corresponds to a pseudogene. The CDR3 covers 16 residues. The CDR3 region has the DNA TGTGCCAGCAGCAAAAGGGGAGGACAGGGGACAAACATTCAGTACTTC. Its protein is CASSKRGGQGTNIQYF.

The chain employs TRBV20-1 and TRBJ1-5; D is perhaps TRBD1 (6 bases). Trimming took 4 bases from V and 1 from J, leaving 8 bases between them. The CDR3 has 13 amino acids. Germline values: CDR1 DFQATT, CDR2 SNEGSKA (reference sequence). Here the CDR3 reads CSAIGGSNQPQHF. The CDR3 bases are TGCAGTGCTATTGGGGGCAGCAATCAGCCCCAGCATTTT.

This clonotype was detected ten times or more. CDR3 loop: CASTSGESDNEQFF. DNA of the CDR3: TGTGCCAGCACCAGTGGGGAGTCGGACAATGAGCAGTTCTTC. V and J are TRBV12-3 or TRBV12-4 and TRBJ2-1; a weak D match, TRBD2 (5 bases). Trimming left V 7 bases short and J 5 bases short, with 15 bases between. The CDR3 length is 14 residues.

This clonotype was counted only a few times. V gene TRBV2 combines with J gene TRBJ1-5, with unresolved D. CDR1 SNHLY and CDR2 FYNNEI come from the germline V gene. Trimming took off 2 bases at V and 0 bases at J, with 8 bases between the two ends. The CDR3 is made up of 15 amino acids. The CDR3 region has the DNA TGTGCCAGCAGTGAATGGACCCTTAGCAATCAGCCCCAGCATTTT. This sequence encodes CASSEWTLSNQPQHF.

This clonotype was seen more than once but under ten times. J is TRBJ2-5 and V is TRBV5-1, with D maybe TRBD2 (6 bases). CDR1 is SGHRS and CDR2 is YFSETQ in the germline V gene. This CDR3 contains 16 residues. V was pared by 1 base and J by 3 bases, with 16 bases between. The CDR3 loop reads CASSLNRAGRKETQYF. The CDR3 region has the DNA TGCGCCAGCAGCTTGAATAGGGCGGGGAGGAAAGAGACCCAGTACTTC.

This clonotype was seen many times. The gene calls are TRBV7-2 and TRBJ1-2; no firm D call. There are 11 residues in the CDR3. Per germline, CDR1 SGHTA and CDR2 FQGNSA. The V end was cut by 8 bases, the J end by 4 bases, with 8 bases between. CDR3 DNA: TGTGCCAGCTCCGGGATCTATGGCTACACCTTC. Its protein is CASSGIYGYTF.

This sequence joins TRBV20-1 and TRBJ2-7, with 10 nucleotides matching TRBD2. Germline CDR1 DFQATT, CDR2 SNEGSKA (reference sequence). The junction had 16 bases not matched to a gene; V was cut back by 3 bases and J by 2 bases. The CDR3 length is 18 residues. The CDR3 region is CSARPSGTSDRITYEQYF. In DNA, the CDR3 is TGCAGTGCTAGGCCTAGTGGGACTAGCGATCGTATTACCTACGAGCAGTACTTC.